What follows is one TCR beta chain and its context. The length of the CDR3 is 16 residues. This entry comes from a study of blood T cell repertoires in COVID-19. Assay: immunoSEQ multiplex PCR; the TCRdb copy retains only in-frame clones and omits some. The table has a few hundred thousand clones, about nine tenths seen once. The material sequenced was PBMCs or T cells enriched from blood (not recorded which). V gene TRBV7-5 combines with J gene TRBJ2-1; TRBD2 reflects the table's D call only, with no check against the DNA. TRBV7-5 is a pseudogene segment. This clonotype was obtained from a woman in her thirties or forties who had recovered from COVID-19. The CDR3 nucleotides read TGTGCCAGAAGCTTAGTAAGCAGTCGGAGGTACAATGAGCAGTTCTTC. It is translated as CARSLVSSRRYNEQFF.